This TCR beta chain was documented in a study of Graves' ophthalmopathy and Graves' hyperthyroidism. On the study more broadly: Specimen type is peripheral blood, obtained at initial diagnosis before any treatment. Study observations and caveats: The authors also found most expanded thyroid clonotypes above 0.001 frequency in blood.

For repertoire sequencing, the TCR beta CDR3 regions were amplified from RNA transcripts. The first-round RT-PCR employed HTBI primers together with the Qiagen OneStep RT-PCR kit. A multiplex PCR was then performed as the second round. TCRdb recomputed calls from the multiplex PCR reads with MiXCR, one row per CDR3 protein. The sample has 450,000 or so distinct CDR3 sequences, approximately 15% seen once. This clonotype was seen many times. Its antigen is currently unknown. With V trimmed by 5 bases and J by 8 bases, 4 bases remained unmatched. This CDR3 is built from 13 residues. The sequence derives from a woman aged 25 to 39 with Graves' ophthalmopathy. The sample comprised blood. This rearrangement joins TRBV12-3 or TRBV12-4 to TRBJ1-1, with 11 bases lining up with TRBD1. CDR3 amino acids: CASSRTGGYEAFF. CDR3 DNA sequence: TGTGCCAGCAGTCGGACAGGGGGCTACGAAGCTTTCTTT.